Shown below are 4 T cell receptor beta chains from a single sample sequenced in a study of blood T cell repertoires in COVID-19. Assay used: immunoSEQ multiplex PCR; TCRdb lists only in-frame clones, some missing. The table includes 250,000 to 350,000 clones, around 91% detected once. Sample: PBMCs or T cells enriched from blood (not recorded which). These receptor sequences come from a woman under 30 with acute COVID-19.

This chain links TRBV14 with TRBJ1-6, with a tentative D call TRBD1 (5 bases). V lost 6 bases, J lost 2 bases, and 14 bases lay in between. Germline lookup yields CDR1 SGHDN and CDR2 FVKESK. The CDR3 has 16 residues. CDR3 protein: CASRAREETYNSPLHF. The CDR3 nucleotides read TGTGCCAGCAGGGCCAGGGAGGAAACCTATAATTCACCCCTCCACTTT.

This clone was counted a few times. This chain joins TRBV4-2 and TRBJ1-6; 9 bases are a match to TRBD1. Trimming took 4 bases from V and 9 from J; bases not matched to a gene: 4. The length of the CDR3 is 14 residues. Germline-derived CDR1 and CDR2 are LGHNA and YNFKEQ. This CDR3 reads CASSLQGASSPLHF. The CDR3 coding sequence is TGTGCCAGCAGCCTACAGGGGGCCAGTTCACCCCTCCACTTT.

The chain links TRBV5-4 to TRBJ2-1; 8 bases map to TRBD1. Germline trimming cut 3 bases from V and 5 bases from J; bases unmatched to any gene: 10. In germline, CDR1 is SGHNT, CDR2 YYREEE (reference sequence). The CDR3 has 16 residues. The CDR3 nucleotides read TGTGCCAGCAGCTCCCCTCCAGGGGGCCCTAACAATGAGCAGTTCTTC. This translates into CASSSPPGGPNNEQFF.

The V and J genes are TRBV21-1 and TRBJ1-1; TRBD1 is taken as the D call from the table, unchecked against the DNA. TRBV21-1 is a pseudogene segment. This CDR3 spans 19 amino acids. CDR3 amino acids: CASSKEDSKAGCPNTEAFF. Written as DNA, the CDR3 is TGTGCCAGCAGCAAAGAAGACTCGAAGGCAGGGTGCCCGAACACTGAAGCTTTCTTT.